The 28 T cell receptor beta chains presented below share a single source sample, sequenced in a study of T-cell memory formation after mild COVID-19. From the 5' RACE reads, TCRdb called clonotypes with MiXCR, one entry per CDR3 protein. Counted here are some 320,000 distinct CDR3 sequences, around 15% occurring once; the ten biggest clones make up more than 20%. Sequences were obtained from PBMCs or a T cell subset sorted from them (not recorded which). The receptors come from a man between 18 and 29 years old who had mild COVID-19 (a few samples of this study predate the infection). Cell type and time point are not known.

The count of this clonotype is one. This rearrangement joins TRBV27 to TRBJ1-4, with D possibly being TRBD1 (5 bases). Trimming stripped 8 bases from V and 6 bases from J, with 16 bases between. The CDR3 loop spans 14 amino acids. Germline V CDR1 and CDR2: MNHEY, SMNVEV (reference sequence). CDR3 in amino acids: CASAWGSGYEKLFF. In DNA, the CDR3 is TGTGCCAGCGCATGGGGGTCTGGGTATGAAAAACTGTTTTTT.

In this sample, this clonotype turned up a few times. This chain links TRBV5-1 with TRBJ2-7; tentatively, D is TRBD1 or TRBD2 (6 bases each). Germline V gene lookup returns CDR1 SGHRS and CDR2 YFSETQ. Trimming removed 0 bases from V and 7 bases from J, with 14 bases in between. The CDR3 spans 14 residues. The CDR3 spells CASSLEGGYREQYF. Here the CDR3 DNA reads TGCGCCAGCAGCTTGGAAGGGGGGTATCGGGAGCAGTACTTC.

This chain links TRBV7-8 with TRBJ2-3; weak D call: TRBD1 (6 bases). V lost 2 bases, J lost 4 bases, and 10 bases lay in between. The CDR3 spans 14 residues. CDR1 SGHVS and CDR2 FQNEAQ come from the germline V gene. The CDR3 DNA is TGTGCCAGCAGCTTAACCCGGACAGCAGATACGCAGTATTTT. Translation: CASSLTRTADTQYF. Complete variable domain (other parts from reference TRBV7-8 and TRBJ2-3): GAGVSQSPRYKVAKRGQDVALRCDPISGHVSLFWYQQALGQGPEFLTYFQNEAQLDKSGLPSDRFFAERPEGSVSTLKIQRTQQEDSAVYLCASSLTRTADTQYFGPGTRLTVL.

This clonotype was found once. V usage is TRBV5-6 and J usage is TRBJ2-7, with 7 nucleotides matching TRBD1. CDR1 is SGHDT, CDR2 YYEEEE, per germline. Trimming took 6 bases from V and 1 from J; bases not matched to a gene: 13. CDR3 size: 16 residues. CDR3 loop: CASTRIDREASYEQYV. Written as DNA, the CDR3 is TGTGCCAGCACCAGAATAGACAGGGAAGCGTCCTACGAGCAGTACGTC.

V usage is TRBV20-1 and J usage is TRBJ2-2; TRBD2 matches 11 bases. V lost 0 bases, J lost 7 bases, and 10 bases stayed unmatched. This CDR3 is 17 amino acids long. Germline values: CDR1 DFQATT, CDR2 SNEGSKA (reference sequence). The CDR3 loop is CSARDLASGGTFGELFF. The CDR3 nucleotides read TGCAGTGCTAGAGATCTGGCTAGCGGGGGGACGTTCGGGGAGCTGTTTTTT.

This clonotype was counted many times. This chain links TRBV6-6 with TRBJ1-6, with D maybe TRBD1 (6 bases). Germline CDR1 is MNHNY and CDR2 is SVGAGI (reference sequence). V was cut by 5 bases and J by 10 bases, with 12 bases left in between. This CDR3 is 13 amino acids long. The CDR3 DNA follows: TGTGCCAGCAGTACGACAGGTATCTCACCCCTCCACTTT. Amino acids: CASSTTGISPLHF.

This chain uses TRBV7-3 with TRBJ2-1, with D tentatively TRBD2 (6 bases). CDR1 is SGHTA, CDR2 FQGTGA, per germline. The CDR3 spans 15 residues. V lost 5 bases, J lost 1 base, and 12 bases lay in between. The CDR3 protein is CASSPGLSSYNEQFF. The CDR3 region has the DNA TGTGCCAGCAGCCCGGGACTGTCTTCCTACAATGAGCAGTTCTTC.

As DNA, the CDR3 is TGTGCCAGCACGGGCCAGGTCCCTTTGGTCAAAAACATTCAGTACTTC. Translation: CASTGQVPLVKNIQYF. The chain employs TRBV6-1 and TRBJ2-4; D call uncertain. There are 16 residues in the CDR3. The ends were cut back, 7 bases at V and 3 bases at J, with 19 bases in the middle. The germline gives CDR1 MNHNS, CDR2 SASEGT.

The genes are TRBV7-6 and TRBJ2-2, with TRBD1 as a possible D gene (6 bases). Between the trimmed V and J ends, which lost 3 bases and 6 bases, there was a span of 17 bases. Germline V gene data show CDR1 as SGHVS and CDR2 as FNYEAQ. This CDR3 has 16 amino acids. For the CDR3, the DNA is TGTGCCAGCAGCTTCTCGGGACACGCATCCGCCGGGGAGCTGTTTTTT. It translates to CASSFSGHASAGELFF.

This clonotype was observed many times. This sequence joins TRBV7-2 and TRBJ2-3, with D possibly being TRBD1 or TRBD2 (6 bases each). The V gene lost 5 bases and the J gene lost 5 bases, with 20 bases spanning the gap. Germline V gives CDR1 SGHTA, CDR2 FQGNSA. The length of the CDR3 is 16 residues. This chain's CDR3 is CASSTGTSGVVDTQYF. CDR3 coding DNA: TGTGCCAGCAGCACAGGGACTTCTGGGGTCGTAGATACGCAGTATTTT.

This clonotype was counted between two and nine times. CDR3 DNA: TGCAGCGAAGGGGGCGACTATGGCTACACCTTC. Its translation: CSEGGDYGYTF. V is TRBV29-1 and J is TRBJ1-2, with 7 bases lining up with TRBD1. The V and J ends lost 7 bases and 3 bases, in that order; junction bases with no gene match: 2. The CDR3 covers 11 residues. Germline V lookup: CDR1 SQVTM, CDR2 ANQGSEA.

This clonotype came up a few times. For the CDR3, the DNA is TGTGCCAGCAGTTCCCCTCATCCGATCCCTTTAGCAGATACGCAGTATTTT. Protein product: CASSSPHPIPLADTQYF. The chain employs TRBV6-2 or TRBV6-3 and TRBJ2-3; D is ambiguous. V was pared by 4 bases and J by 4 bases, with 21 bases between. This CDR3 region has 17 residues. The germline CDR1 and CDR2 sequences are MNHEY and SVGEGT.

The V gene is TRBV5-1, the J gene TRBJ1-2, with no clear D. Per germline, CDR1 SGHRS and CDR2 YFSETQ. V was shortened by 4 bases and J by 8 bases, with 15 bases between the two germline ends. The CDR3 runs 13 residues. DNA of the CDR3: TGCGCCAGCAGCAAGGCTGTTGACGGGGGCTACACCTTC. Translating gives CASSKAVDGGYTF. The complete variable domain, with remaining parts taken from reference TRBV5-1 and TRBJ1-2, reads KAGVTQTPRYLIKTRGQQVTLSCSPISGHRSVSWYQQTPGQGLQFLFEYFSETQRNKGNFPGRFSGRQFSNSRSEMNVSTLELGDSALYLCASSKAVDGGYTFGSGTRLTVV.

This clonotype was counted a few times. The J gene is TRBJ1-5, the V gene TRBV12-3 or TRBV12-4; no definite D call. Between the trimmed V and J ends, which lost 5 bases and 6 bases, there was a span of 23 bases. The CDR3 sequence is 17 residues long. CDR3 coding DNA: TGTGCCAGCAGTCTAACGGTGGGCTTCCCAGTAGGTCAGCCCCAGCATTTT. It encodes CASSLTVGFPVGQPQHF.

The CDR3 region is CASSQVEGFYEQYF. CDR3 nucleotide sequence: TGCGCCAGCAGCCAAGTCGAGGGATTCTACGAGCAGTACTTC. The V call is TRBV4-1, the J call TRBJ2-7; weak D call: TRBD2 (5 bases). V lost 1 base and J lost 3, with 10 bases in between. Germline V CDR1 and CDR2: MGHRA, YSYEKL. This CDR3 has 14 amino acids.

The CDR3 sequence: CASSYPNGFRAGQPQHF. The CDR3 DNA reads TGTGCCAGCAGTTACCCGAATGGGTTTAGGGCCGGTCAGCCCCAGCATTTT. The chain recombines TRBV6-2 or TRBV6-3 with TRBJ1-5; the D is unclear. Germline CDR1 MNHEY, CDR2 SVGEGT. V gave up 2 bases and J gave up 6 bases, with 20 bases separating them. This CDR3 is 17 amino acids long.

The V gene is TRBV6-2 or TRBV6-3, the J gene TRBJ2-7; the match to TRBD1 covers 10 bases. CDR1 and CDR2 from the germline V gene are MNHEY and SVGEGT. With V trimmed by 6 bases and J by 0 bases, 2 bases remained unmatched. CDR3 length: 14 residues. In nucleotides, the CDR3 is TGTGCCAGCAGGTGGACAGGGGGCTCCTACGAGCAGTACGTC. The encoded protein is CASRWTGGSYEQYV.

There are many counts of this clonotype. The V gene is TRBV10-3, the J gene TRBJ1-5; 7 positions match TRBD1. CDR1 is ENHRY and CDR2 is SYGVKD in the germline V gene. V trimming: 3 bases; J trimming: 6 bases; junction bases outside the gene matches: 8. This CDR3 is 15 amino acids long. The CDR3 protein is CAISDFDRVGQPQHF. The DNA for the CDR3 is TGTGCCATCAGTGATTTTGACAGGGTGGGTCAGCCCCAGCATTTT.

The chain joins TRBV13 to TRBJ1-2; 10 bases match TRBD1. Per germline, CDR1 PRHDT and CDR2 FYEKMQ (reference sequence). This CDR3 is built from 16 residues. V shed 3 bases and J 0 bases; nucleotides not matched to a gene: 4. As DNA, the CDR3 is TGTGCCAGCAGCTTTTGGGACAGGGGCCCTAACTATGGCTACACCTTC. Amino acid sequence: CASSFWDRGPNYGYTF.

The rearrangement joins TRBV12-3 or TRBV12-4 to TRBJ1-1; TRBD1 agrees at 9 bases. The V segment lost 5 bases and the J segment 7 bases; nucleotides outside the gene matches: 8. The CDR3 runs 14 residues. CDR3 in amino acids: CASSNRDREFEAFF. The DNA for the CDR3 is TGTGCCAGCAGTAACCGGGACAGGGAGTTTGAAGCTTTCTTT.

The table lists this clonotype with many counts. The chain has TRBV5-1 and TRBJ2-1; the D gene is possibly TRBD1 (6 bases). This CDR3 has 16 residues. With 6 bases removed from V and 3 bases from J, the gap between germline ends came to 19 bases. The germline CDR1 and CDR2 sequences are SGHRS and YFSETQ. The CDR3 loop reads CASTAEGHSIYNEQFF. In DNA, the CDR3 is TGCGCCAGCACAGCCGAGGGACACTCTATCTACAATGAGCAGTTCTTC.

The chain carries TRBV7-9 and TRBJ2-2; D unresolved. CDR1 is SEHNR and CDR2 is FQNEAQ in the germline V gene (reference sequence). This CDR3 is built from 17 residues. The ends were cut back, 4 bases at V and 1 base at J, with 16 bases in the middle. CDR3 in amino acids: CASSYPKQRLNTGELFF. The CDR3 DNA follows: TGTGCCAGCAGCTATCCCAAGCAGAGATTGAACACCGGGGAGCTGTTTTTT.

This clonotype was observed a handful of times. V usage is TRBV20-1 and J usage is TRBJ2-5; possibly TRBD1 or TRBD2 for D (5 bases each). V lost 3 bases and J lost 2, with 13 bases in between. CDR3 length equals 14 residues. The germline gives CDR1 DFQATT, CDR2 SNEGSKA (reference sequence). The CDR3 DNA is TGCAGTGCTAGGAGGTCGGGGCCACAAGAGACCCAGTACTTC. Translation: CSARRSGPQETQYF.

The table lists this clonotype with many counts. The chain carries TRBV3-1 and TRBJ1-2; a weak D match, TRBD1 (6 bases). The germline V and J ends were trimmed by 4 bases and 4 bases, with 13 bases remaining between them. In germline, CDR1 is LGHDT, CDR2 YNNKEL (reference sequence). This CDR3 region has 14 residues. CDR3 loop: CASSPQGSLYGYTF. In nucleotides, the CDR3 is TGTGCCAGCAGCCCACAGGGTTCCCTCTATGGCTACACCTTC.

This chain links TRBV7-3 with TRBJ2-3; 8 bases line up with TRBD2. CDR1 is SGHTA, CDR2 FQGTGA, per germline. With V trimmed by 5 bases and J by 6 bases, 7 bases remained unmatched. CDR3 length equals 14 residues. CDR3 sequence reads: CASSLESSGDTQYF. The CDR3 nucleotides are TGTGCCAGCAGCCTTGAGTCTAGCGGGGATACGCAGTATTTT.

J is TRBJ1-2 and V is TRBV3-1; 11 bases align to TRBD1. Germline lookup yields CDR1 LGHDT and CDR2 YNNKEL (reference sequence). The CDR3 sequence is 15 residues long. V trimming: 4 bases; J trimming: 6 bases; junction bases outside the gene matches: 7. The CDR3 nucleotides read TGTGCCAGCAGCCCCAGGACAGGGGGCATAGATGGCTACACCTTC. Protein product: CASSPRTGGIDGYTF.

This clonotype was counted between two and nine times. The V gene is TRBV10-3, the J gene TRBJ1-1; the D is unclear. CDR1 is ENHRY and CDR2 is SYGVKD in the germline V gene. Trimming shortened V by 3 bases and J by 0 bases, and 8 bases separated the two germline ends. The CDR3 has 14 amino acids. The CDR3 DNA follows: TGTGCCATCAGTGAAGCCGCACTGAACACTGAAGCTTTCTTT. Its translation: CAISEAALNTEAFF.

The CDR3 region is CASRRTSANYGYTF. The CDR3 DNA reads as TGTGCCAGCAGAAGGACGTCGGCTAACTATGGCTACACCTTC. V and J are TRBV9 and TRBJ1-2; D is uncertain. In germline, CDR1 is SGDLS, CDR2 YYNGEE. CDR3 length equals 14 residues. V lost 5 bases and J 0 bases, leaving 11 bases between the germline ends.